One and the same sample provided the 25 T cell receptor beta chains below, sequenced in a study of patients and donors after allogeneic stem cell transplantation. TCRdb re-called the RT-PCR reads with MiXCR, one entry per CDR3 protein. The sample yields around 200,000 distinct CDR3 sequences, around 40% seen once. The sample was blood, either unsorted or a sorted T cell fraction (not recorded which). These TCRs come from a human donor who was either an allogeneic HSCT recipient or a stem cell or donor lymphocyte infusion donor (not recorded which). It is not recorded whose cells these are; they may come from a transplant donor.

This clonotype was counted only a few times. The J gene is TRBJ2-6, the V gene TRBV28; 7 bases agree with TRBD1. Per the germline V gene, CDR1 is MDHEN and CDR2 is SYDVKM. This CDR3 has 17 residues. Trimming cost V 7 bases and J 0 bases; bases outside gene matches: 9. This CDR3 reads CASNLDRTASGANVLTF. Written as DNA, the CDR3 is TGTGCCAGCAACCTGGACAGGACCGCCTCTGGGGCCAACGTCCTGACTTTC.

CDR3 DNA: TGCAGCGTGCCGGTCGGGGATACGCAGTATTTT. Amino acid sequence: CSVPVGDTQYF. The V call is TRBV29-1, the J call TRBJ2-3; D unresolved. Germline V lookup: CDR1 SQVTM, CDR2 ANQGSEA. V was trimmed by 6 bases and J by 6 bases, leaving 10 bases between them. The CDR3 sequence is 11 residues long.

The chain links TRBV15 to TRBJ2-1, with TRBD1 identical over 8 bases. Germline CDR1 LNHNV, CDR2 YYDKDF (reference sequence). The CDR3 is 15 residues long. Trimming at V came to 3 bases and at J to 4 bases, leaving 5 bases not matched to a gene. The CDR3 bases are TGTGCCACCAGCAGGAACAGGGGGGATTACAATGAGCAGTTCTTC. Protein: CATSRNRGDYNEQFF. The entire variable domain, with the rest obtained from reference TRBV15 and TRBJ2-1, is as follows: DAMVIQNPRYQVTQFGKPVTLSCSQTLNHNVMYWYQQKSSQAPKLLFHYYDKDFNNEADTPDNFQSRRPNTSFCFLDIRSPGLGDTAMYLCATSRNRGDYNEQFFGPGTRLTVL.

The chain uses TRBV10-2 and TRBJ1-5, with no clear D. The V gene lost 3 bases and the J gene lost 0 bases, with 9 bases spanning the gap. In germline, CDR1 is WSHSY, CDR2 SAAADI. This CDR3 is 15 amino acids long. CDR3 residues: CASSDLATSNQPQHF. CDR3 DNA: TGCGCCAGCAGTGATCTGGCAACTAGCAATCAGCCCCAGCATTTT.

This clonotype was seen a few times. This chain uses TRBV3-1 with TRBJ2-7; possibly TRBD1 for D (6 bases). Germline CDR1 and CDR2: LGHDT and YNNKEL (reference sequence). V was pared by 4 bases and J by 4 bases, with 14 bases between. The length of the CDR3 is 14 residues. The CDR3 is CASSLRTGQYEQYF. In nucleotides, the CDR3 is TGTGCCAGCAGCCTCCGGACGGGACAATACGAGCAGTACTTC.

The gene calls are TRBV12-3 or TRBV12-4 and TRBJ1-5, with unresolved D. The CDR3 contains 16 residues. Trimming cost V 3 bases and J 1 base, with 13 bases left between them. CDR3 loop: CASSFSGTVSNQPQHF. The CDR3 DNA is TGTGCCAGCAGTTTCAGTGGAACAGTAAGCAATCAGCCCCAGCATTTT.

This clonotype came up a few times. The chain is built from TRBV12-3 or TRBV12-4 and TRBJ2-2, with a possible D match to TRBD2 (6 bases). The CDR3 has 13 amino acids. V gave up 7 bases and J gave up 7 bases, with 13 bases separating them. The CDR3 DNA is TGTGCCAGCACGGAGGGTTGGATCGGGGAGCTGTTTTTT. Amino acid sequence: CASTEGWIGELFF.

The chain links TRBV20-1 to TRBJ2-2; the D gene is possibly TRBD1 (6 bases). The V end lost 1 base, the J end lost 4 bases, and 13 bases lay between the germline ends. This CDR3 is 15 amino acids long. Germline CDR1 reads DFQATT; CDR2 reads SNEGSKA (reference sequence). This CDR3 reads CSARGGPRVTGELFF. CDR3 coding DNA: TGCAGTGCTAGAGGGGGGCCCAGGGTCACCGGGGAGCTGTTTTTT.

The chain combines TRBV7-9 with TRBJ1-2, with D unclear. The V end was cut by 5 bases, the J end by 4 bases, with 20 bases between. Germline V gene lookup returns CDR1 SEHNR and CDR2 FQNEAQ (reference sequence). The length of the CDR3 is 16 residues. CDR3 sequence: CASSPMSPTEPYGYTF. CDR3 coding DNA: TGTGCCAGCAGCCCGATGAGTCCGACCGAGCCCTATGGCTACACCTTC. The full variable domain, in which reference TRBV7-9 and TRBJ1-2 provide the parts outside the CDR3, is DTGVSQNPRHKITKRGQNVTFRCDPISEHNRLYWYRQTLGQGPEFLTYFQNEAQLEKSRLLSDRFSAERPKGSFSTLEIQRTEQGDSAMYLCASSPMSPTEPYGYTFGSGTRLTVV.

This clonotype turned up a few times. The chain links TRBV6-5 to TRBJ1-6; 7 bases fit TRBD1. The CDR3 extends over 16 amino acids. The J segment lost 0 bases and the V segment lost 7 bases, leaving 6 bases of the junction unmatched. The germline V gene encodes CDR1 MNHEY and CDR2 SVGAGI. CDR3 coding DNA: TGTGCCAGCACCCAGGACAGGCCCTCCTATAATTCACCCCTCCACTTT. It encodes CASTQDRPSYNSPLHF.

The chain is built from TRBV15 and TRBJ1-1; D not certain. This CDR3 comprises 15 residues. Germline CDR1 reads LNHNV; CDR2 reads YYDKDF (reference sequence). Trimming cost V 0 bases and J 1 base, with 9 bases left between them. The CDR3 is CATSRDRARNTEAFF. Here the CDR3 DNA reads TGTGCCACCAGCAGAGATCGGGCTCGGAACACTGAAGCTTTCTTT. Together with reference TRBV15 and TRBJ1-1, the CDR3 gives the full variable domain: DAMVIQNPRYQVTQFGKPVTLSCSQTLNHNVMYWYQQKSSQAPKLLFHYYDKDFNNEADTPDNFQSRRPNTSFCFLDIRSPGLGDTAMYLCATSRDRARNTEAFFGQGTRLTVV.

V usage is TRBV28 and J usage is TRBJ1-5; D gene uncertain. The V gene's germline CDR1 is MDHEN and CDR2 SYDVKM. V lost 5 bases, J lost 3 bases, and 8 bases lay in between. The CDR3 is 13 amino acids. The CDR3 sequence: CASSIQNNQPQHF. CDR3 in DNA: TGTGCCAGCAGTATCCAGAACAATCAGCCCCAGCATTTT.

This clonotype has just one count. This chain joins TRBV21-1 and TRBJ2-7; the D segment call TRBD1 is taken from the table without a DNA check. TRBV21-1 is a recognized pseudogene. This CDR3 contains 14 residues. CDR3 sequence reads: CASSHRDRFNEQYF. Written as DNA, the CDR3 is TGTGCCAGCAGTCACCGGGACAGGTTTAACGAGCAGTACTTC.

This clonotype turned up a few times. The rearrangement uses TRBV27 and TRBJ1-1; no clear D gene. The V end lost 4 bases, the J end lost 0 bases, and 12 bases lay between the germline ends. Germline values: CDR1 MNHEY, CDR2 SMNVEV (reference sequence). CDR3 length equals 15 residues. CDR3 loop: CASSSSGLLNTEAFF. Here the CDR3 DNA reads TGTGCCAGCAGTTCATCGGGCCTCCTGAACACTGAAGCTTTCTTT.

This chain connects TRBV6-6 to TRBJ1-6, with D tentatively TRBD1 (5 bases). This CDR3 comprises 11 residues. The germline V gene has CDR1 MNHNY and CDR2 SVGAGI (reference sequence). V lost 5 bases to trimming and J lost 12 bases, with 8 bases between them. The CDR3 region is CASSPGRPLHF. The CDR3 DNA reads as TGTGCCAGCAGTCCAGGGAGACCCCTCCACTTT.

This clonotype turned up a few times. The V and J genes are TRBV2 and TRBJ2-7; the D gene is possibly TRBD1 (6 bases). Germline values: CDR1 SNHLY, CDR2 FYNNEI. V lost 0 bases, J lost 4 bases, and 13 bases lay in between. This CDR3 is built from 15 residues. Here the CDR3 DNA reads TGTGCCAGCAGTGAAGCATTCAACAGGGATTACGAGCAGTACTTC. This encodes CASSEAFNRDYEQYF.

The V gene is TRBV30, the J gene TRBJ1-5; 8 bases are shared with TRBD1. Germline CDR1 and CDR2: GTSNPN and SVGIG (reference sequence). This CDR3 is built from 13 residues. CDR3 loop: CAEARGPNQPQHF. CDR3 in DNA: TGTGCTGAGGCCAGGGGGCCCAATCAGCCCCAGCATTTT.

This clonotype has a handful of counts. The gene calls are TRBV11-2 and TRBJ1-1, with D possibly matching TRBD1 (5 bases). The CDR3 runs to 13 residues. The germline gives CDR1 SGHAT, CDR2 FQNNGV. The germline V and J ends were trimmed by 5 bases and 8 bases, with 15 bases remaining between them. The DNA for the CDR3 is TGTGCCAGCAGCACCACCGGGACTCAAGAAGCTTTCTTT. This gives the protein CASSTTGTQEAFF. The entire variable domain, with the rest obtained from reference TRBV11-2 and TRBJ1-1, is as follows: EAGVAQSPRYKIIEKRQSVAFWCNPISGHATLYWYQQILGQGPKLLIQFQNNGVVDDSQLPKDRFSAERLKGVDSTLKIQPAKLEDSAVYLCASSTTGTQEAFFGQGTRLTVV.

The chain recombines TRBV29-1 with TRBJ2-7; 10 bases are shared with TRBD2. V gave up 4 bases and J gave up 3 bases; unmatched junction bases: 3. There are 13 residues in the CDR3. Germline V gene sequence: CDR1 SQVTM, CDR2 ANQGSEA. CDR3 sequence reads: CSVVERGGYEQYF. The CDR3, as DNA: TGCAGCGTTGTGGAGCGGGGGGGCTACGAGCAGTACTTC.

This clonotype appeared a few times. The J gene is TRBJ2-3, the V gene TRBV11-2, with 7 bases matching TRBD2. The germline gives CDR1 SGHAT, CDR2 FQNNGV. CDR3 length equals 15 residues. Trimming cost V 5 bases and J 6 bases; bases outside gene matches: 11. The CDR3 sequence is CASSTTVALADTQYF. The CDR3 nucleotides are TGTGCCAGCAGCACAACGGTAGCACTAGCGGATACGCAGTATTTT.

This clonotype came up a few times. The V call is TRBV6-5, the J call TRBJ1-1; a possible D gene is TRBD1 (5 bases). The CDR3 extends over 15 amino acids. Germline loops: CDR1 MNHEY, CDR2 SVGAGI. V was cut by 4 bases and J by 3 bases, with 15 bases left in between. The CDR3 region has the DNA TGTGCCAGCAGTTCCCCCGCAGGGAGGGACACTGAAGCTTTCTTT. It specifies CASSSPAGRDTEAFF.

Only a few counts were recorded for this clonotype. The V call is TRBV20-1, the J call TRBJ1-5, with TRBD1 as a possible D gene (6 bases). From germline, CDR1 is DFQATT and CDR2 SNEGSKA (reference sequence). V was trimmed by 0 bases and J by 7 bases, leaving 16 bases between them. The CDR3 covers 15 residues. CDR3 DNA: TGCAGTGCTAGAGAGCGGAAAGGGGGTGGACAGCCCCAGCATTTT. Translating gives CSARERKGGGQPQHF.

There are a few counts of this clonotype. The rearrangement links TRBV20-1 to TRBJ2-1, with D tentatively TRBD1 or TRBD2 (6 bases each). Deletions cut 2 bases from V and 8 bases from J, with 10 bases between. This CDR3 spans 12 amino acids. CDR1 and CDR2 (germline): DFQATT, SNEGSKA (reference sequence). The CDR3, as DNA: TGCAGTGCTAGAAGGGGGGCGGATGAGCAGTTCTTC. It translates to CSARRGADEQFF.

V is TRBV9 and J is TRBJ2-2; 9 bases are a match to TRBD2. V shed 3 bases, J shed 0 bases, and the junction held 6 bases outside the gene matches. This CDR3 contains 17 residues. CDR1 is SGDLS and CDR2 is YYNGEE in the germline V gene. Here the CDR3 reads CASSGPTSGPNTGELFF. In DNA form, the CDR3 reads TGTGCCAGCAGCGGGCCAACTAGCGGGCCGAACACCGGGGAGCTGTTTTTT.

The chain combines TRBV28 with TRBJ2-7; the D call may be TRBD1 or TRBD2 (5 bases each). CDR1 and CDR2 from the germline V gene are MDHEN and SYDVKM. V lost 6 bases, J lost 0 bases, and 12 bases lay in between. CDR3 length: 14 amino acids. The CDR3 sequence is CASRSPGRSYEQYF. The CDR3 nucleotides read TGTGCCAGCAGGTCTCCGGGGCGCTCCTACGAGCAGTACTTC.